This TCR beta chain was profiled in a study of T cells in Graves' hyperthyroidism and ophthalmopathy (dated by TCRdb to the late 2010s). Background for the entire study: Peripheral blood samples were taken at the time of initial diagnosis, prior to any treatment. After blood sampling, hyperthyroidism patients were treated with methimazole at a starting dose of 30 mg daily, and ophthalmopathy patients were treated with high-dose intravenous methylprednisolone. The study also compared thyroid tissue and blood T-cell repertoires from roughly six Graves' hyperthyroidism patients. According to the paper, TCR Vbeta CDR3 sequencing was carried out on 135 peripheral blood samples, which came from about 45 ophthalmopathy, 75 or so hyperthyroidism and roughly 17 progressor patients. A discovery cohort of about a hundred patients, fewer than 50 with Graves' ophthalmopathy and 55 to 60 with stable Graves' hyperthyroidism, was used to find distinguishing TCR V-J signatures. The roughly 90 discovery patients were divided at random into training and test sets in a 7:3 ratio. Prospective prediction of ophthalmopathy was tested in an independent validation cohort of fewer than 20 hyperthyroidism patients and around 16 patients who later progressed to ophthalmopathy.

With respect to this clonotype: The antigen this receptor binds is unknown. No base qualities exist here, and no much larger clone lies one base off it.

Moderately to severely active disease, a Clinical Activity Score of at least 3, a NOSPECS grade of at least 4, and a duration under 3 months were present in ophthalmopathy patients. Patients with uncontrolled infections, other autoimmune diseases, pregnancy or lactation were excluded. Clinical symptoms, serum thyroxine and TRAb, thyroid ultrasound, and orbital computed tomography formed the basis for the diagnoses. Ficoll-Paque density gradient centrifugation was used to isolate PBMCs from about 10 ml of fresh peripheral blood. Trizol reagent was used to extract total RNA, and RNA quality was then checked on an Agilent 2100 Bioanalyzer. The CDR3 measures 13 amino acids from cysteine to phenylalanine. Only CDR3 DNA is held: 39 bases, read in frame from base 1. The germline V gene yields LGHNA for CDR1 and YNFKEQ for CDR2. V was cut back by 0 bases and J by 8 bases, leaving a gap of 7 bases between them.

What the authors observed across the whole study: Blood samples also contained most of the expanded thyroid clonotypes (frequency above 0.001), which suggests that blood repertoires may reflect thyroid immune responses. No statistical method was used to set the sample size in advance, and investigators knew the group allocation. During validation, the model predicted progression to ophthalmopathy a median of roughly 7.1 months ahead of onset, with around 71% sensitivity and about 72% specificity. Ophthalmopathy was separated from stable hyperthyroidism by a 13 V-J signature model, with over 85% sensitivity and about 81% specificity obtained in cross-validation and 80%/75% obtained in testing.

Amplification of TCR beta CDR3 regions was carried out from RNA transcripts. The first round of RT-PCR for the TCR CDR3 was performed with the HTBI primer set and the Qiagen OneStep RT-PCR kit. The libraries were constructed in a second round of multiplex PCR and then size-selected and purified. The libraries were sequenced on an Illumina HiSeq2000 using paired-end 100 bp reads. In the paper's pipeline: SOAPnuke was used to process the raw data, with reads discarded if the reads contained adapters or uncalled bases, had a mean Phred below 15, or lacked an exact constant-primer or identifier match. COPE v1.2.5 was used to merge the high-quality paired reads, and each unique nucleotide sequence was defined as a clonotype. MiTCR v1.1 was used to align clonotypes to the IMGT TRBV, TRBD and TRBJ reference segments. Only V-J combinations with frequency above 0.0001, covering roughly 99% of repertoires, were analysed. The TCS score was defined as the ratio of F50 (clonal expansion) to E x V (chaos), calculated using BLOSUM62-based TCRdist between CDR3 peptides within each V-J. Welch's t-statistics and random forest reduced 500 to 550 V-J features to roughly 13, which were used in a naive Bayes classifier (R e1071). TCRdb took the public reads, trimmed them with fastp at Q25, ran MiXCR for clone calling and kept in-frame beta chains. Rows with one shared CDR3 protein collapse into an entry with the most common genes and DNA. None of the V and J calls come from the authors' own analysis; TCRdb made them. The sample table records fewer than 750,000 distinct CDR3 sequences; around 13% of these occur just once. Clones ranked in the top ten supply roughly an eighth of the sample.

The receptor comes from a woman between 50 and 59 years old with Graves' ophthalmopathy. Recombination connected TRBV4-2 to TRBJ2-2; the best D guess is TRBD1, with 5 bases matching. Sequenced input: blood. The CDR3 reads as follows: CASSQEGPGELFF. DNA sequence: TGTGCCAGCAGCCAAGAGGGGCCTGGGGAGCTGTTTTTT.